The T cell receptor beta chain under discussion was sequenced for a study of cytomegalovirus exposure and HLA in healthy donors. The study, taken as a whole, reports: A later look showed TCR association rates differing by HLA locus, highest for DRB1 and lowest for HLA-C. Sequencing had likely introduced a cluster of highly shared sequence variants as an artifact.

Primers for the PCR totalled 60 Vbeta and 13 Jbeta. Under the authors' procedure: In a later analysis, roughly 11 million of tens of millions of unique beta chains occurred in at least two donors. TCRdb's copy holds only in-frame clones and misses some; the assay was immunoSEQ multiplex PCR. That table is the source of V, J and clone size, and D and trimming were worked out from the DNA. The sample holds 150,000 to 200,000 clones, nearly 80% seen once. About this clone itself: As yet, its antigen is unknown.

The source is a man between 40 and 49 years old in good health and CMV-seropositive. The specimen sequenced was PBMCs.

The chain's CDR3 is CASSVPGLKDNEQFF. The CDR3 DNA reads TGTGCCAGCAGCGTCCCGGGACTGAAAGACAATGAGCAGTTCTTC. The rearrangement uses TRBV7-9 and TRBJ2-1; a weak D match, TRBD2 (6 bases). Germline lookup yields CDR1 SEHNR and CDR2 FQNEAQ (reference sequence). The CDR3 is 15 amino acids. Trimming left V 5 bases short and J 5 bases short, with 16 bases between.